The next 25 T cell receptor beta chains were all read from a single sample in a study of Ad26.COV2.S vaccination and SARS-CoV-2 variants. The sample's treatment: approximately 18 received Ad26.COV2.S at low or high dose, single or two shots; about 5 received placebo; per-sample allocation not given. Samples analyzed were those drawn on day 63 after the first vaccine or placebo injection. Using immunoSEQ multiplex PCR, the repertoire was profiled, and TCRdb retains in-frame clones only, with some absent. The table lists a few hundred thousand clones, 80% to 95% of them singletons. The sequences come from peripheral blood, collected in a trial of Ad26.COV2.S vaccine versus placebo. All receptors come from a person aged 18 to 65 who received the Ad26.COV2.S COVID-19 vaccine or a placebo.

The chain joins TRBV28 to TRBJ2-7; tentative D call: TRBD1 (6 bases). V was cut by 7 bases and J by 7 bases, with 14 bases left in between. Looked up from germline, CDR1 is MDHEN and CDR2 is SYDVKM. The CDR3 loop spans 12 amino acids. This chain's CDR3 is CASNTQGREQYF. Written as DNA, the CDR3 is TGTGCCAGCAATACACAGGGTCGGGAGCAGTACTTC.

The chain uses TRBV5-1 and TRBJ2-1; perhaps D is TRBD1 or TRBD2 (5 bases each). The V gene lost 4 bases and the J gene lost 2 bases, with 13 bases spanning the gap. The CDR3 is 15 amino acids. Germline V lookup: CDR1 SGHRS, CDR2 YFSETQ. DNA for the CDR3: TGCGCCAGCAGCCCCGACGGGACCACCTACAATGAGCAGTTCTTC. It encodes CASSPDGTTYNEQFF.

The chain couples TRBV27 to TRBJ2-7; D uncertain. This CDR3 spans 12 amino acids. Deletions cut 6 bases from V and 3 bases from J, with 9 bases between. Germline CDR1 and CDR2: MNHEY and SMNVEV (reference sequence). CDR3 sequence reads: CASSDGYYEQYF. The DNA for the CDR3 is TGTGCCAGCAGCGACGGTTACTACGAGCAGTACTTC.

The table lists this clone with a count of one. The CDR3 reads CASSQDSGTHLTEAFF. CDR3 in DNA: TGTGCCAGCAGCCAAGATTCGGGCACTCATTTGACTGAAGCTTTCTTT. This chain joins TRBV3-1 (or the pseudogene TRBV3-2) and TRBJ1-1; D gene unclear. The ends were cut back, 0 bases at V and 5 bases at J, with 16 bases in the middle. Looked up from germline, CDR1 is LGHDT and CDR2 is YNNKEL (reference sequence). This CDR3 spans 16 amino acids.

This chain joins TRBV7-2 and TRBJ2-5; 9 bases are a match to TRBD1. CDR1 is SGHTA and CDR2 is FQGNSA in the germline V gene. The ends lost 3 bases at V and 2 bases at J; junction bases unmatched: 4. This CDR3 region has 15 residues. CDR3: CASSLFGTGQETQYF. The CDR3 DNA is TGTGCCAGCAGCTTGTTCGGGACAGGGCAAGAGACCCAGTACTTC.

The chain links TRBV19 to TRBJ1-5; D ambiguous. The germline gives CDR1 LNHDA, CDR2 SQIVND (reference sequence). The CDR3 has 13 amino acids. V lost 5 bases and J lost 1, with 6 bases in between. The CDR3 sequence is CASSDMSNQPQHF. Written as DNA, the CDR3 is TGTGCCAGTAGTGACATGAGCAATCAGCCCCAGCATTTT.

The chain has TRBV18 and TRBJ2-5, with 7 bases lining up with TRBD1. Germline V gene data show CDR1 as KGHSH and CDR2 as LQKENI. This CDR3 spans 15 amino acids. V shed 6 bases and J 1 base; nucleotides not matched to a gene: 8. The CDR3 bases are TGTGCCAGCTCTAGAAACAGGGGAAGCCAAGAGACCCAGTACTTC. Its translation is CASSRNRGSQETQYF. The full variable domain, in which reference TRBV18 and TRBJ2-5 provide the parts outside the CDR3, is NAGVMQNPRHLVRRRGQEARLRCSPMKGHSHVYWYRQLPEEGLKFMVYLQKENIIDESGMPKERFSAEFPKEGPSILRIQQVVRGDSAAYFCASSRNRGSQETQYFGPGTRLLVL.

The chain combines TRBV19 with TRBJ2-2; 7 bases are a match to TRBD1. Trimming took 2 bases from V and 7 from J; bases not matched to a gene: 7. The CDR3 runs 15 residues. CDR1 is LNHDA, CDR2 SQIVND, per germline (reference sequence). Here the CDR3 DNA reads TGTGCCAGTAGTATACAGGACAGGAAAAGCGGGGAGCTGTTTTTT. It encodes CASSIQDRKSGELFF.

The rearrangement joins TRBV7-9 to TRBJ2-7, with D perhaps matching TRBD1 (6 bases). The CDR3 is made up of 16 amino acids. Looked up from germline, CDR1 is SEHNR and CDR2 is FQNEAQ (reference sequence). V lost 5 bases, J lost 0 bases, and 17 bases lay in between. The CDR3 sequence is CASSQNREALSYEQYF. The CDR3 nucleotides read TGTGCCAGCAGCCAGAACAGGGAAGCCCTCTCCTACGAGCAGTACTTC.

The chain recombines TRBV27 with TRBJ2-7; 11 bases align to TRBD1. From germline, CDR1 is MNHEY and CDR2 SMNVEV (reference sequence). CDR3 size: 14 residues. J gave up 3 bases and V 3 bases, and 1 base lay outside the gene matches. CDR3: CASSFGTGGYEQYF. The CDR3, as DNA: TGTGCCAGCAGTTTCGGGACAGGGGGCTACGAGCAGTACTTC.

The V call is TRBV28, the J call TRBJ2-7; no clear D gene. Germline CDR1 reads MDHEN; CDR2 reads SYDVKM. Trimming took off 2 bases at V and 2 bases at J, with 13 bases between the two ends. CDR3 size: 15 residues. The CDR3 protein is CASSLDSGSPYEQYF. CDR3 coding DNA: TGTGCCAGCAGTTTAGACTCAGGCTCCCCCTACGAGCAGTACTTC. Full variable domain (missing parts from reference TRBV28 and TRBJ2-7): DVKVTQSSRYLVKRTGEKVFLECVQDMDHENMFWYRQDPGLGLRLIYFSYDVKMKEKGDIPEGYSVSREKKERFSLILESASTNQTSMYLCASSLDSGSPYEQYFGPGTRLTVT.

This chain connects TRBV29-1 to TRBJ2-7; 7 bases are a match to TRBD2. The CDR3 is made up of 14 amino acids. V dropped 2 bases and J dropped 6; count of bases not matched to a gene: 10. Germline CDR1 is SQVTM and CDR2 is ANQGSEA. As DNA, the CDR3 is TGCAGCGTTGAATACGGGGGGTTACCGGGCGAGCAGTACTTC. Its protein is CSVEYGGLPGEQYF.

V gene TRBV27 combines with J gene TRBJ2-7; no clear D gene. Trimming pared 4 bases from V and 3 bases from J, leaving 7 bases between. The CDR3 length is 12 residues. Germline V CDR1 and CDR2: MNHEY, SMNVEV (reference sequence). The CDR3 DNA follows: TGTGCCAGCAGTTCACCCGGCTACGAGCAGTACTTC. Residues: CASSSPGYEQYF.

Regarding this clone: Other DNA sequences in the sample encode the same CDR3. This chain joins TRBV5-5 and TRBJ2-7; unclear D gene. V was pared by 0 bases and J by 2 bases, with 3 bases between. The CDR3 runs to 12 residues. Germline-derived CDR1 and CDR2 are SGHKS and YYEKEE (reference sequence). The CDR3: CASSLGAYEQYF. CDR3 coding DNA: TGTGCCAGCAGCTTGGGGGCCTACGAGCAGTACTTC.

The chain uses TRBV6-2 or TRBV6-3 and TRBJ2-2; D is unclear. The CDR3 totals 13 residues. V lost 4 bases and J lost 5, with 8 bases in between. The V gene's germline CDR1 is MNHEY and CDR2 SVGEGT. CDR3 coding DNA: TGTGCCAGCAGTTCCTTCTATACCGGGGAGCTGTTTTTT. Translated: CASSSFYTGELFF.

V usage is TRBV28 and J usage is TRBJ2-1; D unclear. Germline CDR1 and CDR2: MDHEN and SYDVKM. CDR3 length: 14 amino acids. V lost 2 bases, J lost 7 bases, and 12 bases lay in between. CDR3 loop: CASSLEYGRNEQFF. As DNA, the CDR3 is TGTGCCAGCAGTTTAGAGTACGGTAGAAATGAGCAGTTCTTC.

This rearrangement joins TRBV24-1 to TRBJ2-1; D not resolved. This CDR3 has 15 amino acids. The germline V gene has CDR1 KGHDR and CDR2 SFDVKD. Trimming took 7 bases from V and 2 from J, leaving 14 bases between them. The CDR3 protein is CATSTTAKPYNEQFF. For the CDR3, the DNA is TGTGCCACCAGCACAACTGCTAAGCCCTACAATGAGCAGTTCTTC.

J is TRBJ1-4 and V is TRBV28; possible D gene TRBD1, 6 bases. V shed 6 bases and J shed 5 bases, with 13 bases lying between them. Germline V gene sequence: CDR1 MDHEN, CDR2 SYDVKM. CDR3 size: 14 residues. The CDR3 DNA follows: TGTGCCAGCAGCCCTGGGGGGGCGAATGAAAAACTGTTTTTT. It translates to CASSPGGANEKLFF.

About this clone: Different DNA sequences within this sample yield the same CDR3. The chain is built from TRBV7-2 and TRBJ1-1; D not certain. The CDR3 totals 13 residues. V shed 4 bases and J shed 1 base, with 7 bases lying between them. CDR1 and CDR2 (germline): SGHTA, FQGNSA. In DNA, the CDR3 is TGTGCCAGCAGCTCTGACCGGAACACTGAAGCTTTCTTT. Its translation is CASSSDRNTEAFF.

This chain connects TRBV29-1 to TRBJ2-7; the D is unclear. From germline, CDR1 is SQVTM and CDR2 ANQGSEA. Trimming shortened V by 0 bases and J by 2 bases, and 11 bases separated the two germline ends. This CDR3 contains 14 residues. The CDR3 DNA sequence: TGCAGCGTTGAAGATCGGGCAGGCACCTACGAGCAGTACTTC. Its translation is CSVEDRAGTYEQYF.

This chain links TRBV30 with TRBJ2-3; D possibly uses TRBD1 or TRBD2 (5 bases each). Trimming stripped 1 base from V and 2 bases from J, with 10 bases between. Germline-derived CDR1 and CDR2 are GTSNPN and SVGIG (reference sequence). The CDR3 sequence is 14 residues long. CDR3 sequence (DNA): TGTGCCTGGAGTGGTGGGGGACCCACAGATACGCAGTATTTT. Translation: CAWSGGGPTDTQYF.

The chain carries TRBV14 and TRBJ2-1, with TRBD2 as a possible D gene (6 bases). Germline V lookup: CDR1 SGHDN, CDR2 FVKESK. The V and J ends lost 1 base and 3 bases respectively, with 16 bases between them. The CDR3 consists of 17 residues. The CDR3 DNA reads TGTGCCAGCAGCCAAGGTCAACGGGGGAGCCTCTACAATGAGCAGTTCTTC. Translation: CASSQGQRGSLYNEQFF.

V usage is TRBV9 and J usage is TRBJ1-2; the D gene is possibly TRBD1 (5 bases). Trimming took 1 base from V and 8 from J, leaving 12 bases between them. The CDR3 covers 13 residues. From germline, CDR1 is SGDLS and CDR2 YYNGEE. Here the CDR3 DNA reads TGTGCCAGCAGCGTAAGGGTAGGGGACGGCTACACCTTC. Its protein is CASSVRVGDGYTF. Full variable domain (outside the CDR3, taken from reference TRBV9 and TRBJ1-2): DSGVTQTPKHLITATGQRVTLRCSPRSGDLSVYWYQQSLDQGLQFLIQYYNGEERAKGNILERFSAQQFPDLHSELNLSSLELGDSALYFCASSVRVGDGYTFGSGTRLTVV.

A few counts support this clone. This chain connects TRBV4-2 to TRBJ2-5, with D possibly TRBD2 on 5 matching bases. CDR1 and CDR2 from the germline V gene are LGHNA and YNFKEQ. The CDR3 runs 13 residues. The V and J ends lost 4 bases and 5 bases respectively, with 11 bases between them. As DNA, the CDR3 is TGTGCCAGCAGCCCTTCCGGCGGGGAGACCCAGTACTTC. Translating it yields CASSPSGGETQYF.

V gene TRBV7-9 combines with J gene TRBJ1-5; 7 bases align to TRBD1. The junction had 8 bases not matched to a gene; V was cut back by 3 bases and J by 0 bases. Germline CDR1 is SEHNR and CDR2 is FQNEAQ (reference sequence). There are 17 residues in the CDR3. CDR3 in amino acids: CASSFGRGLGSNQPQHF. The CDR3 coding sequence is TGTGCCAGCAGCTTCGGCAGGGGGTTAGGTAGCAATCAGCCCCAGCATTTT. The full variable domain, with the rest looked up from reference TRBV7-9 and TRBJ1-5, is DTGVSQNPRHKITKRGQNVTFRCDPISEHNRLYWYRQTLGQGPEFLTYFQNEAQLEKSRLLSDRFSAERPKGSFSTLEIQRTEQGDSAMYLCASSFGRGLGSNQPQHFGDGTRLSIL.